Presented here are 5 T cell receptor beta chains from one specimen sequenced in a study of vaccination and CD4 T cells after COVID-19. Treatment here: roughly ten-day PBMC culture with coronavirus spike peptide pools or control peptides (ViraFEST assay). Sequenced with the Oncomine TCR Beta short-read assay was DNA taken from cultured CD4+ T cells. In TCRdb, the PCR reads were re-called with MiXCR into one record per CDR3 protein. This sample yields approximately 19,000 distinct CDR3 sequences, of which around three fifths are seen a single time; roughly 10% belongs to the top ten. These receptors lack a known antigen. The sequencing sample was made of CD4+ T cells from blood, cultured in vitro. The receptors here all came from a human donor who had recovered from COVID-19.

The chain combines TRBV5-1 with TRBJ1-1; no firm D call. Germline values: CDR1 SGHRS, CDR2 YFSETQ. V was cut by 1 base and J by 2 bases, with 9 bases left in between. CDR3 length: 14 amino acids. CDR3 DNA sequence: TGCGCCAGCAGCTTGTCAGGAACCAACACTGAAGCTTTCTTT. The encoded protein is CASSLSGTNTEAFF.

V gene TRBV20-1 combines with J gene TRBJ2-3; TRBD1 might be the D (5 bases). There are 13 residues in the CDR3. Germline V gives CDR1 DFQATT, CDR2 SNEGSKA (reference sequence). The CDR3 is CSALIGATDTQYF. The CDR3 DNA is TGCAGCGCACTGATTGGGGCAACGGATACGCAGTATTTT.

The V call is TRBV7-6, the J call TRBJ2-3, with 9 bases aligning to TRBD1. After removal of 6 bases from V and 6 bases from J, the junction contained 16 bases not matched to a gene. CDR3 length equals 17 residues. Germline V lookup: CDR1 SGHVS, CDR2 FNYEAQ. CDR3 loop: CASSPRLRTGAVDTQYF. CDR3 bases: TGTGCCAGCAGTCCAAGGCTCCGGACAGGGGCCGTCGATACGCAGTATTTT. The full variable domain, in which reference TRBV7-6 and TRBJ2-3 provide the parts outside the CDR3, is GAGVSQSPRYKVTKRGQDVALRCDPISGHVSLYWYRQALGQGPEFLTYFNYEAQQDKSGLPNDRFSAERPEGSISTLTIQRTEQRDSAMYRCASSPRLRTGAVDTQYFGPGTRLTVL.

This clonotype was detected only once. The chain couples TRBV19 to TRBJ2-3; 10 nucleotides match TRBD2. This CDR3 spans 15 amino acids. Unmatched junction bases numbered 6, after V lost 9 bases and J lost 0 bases. Germline-derived CDR1 and CDR2 are LNHDA and SQIVND (reference sequence). The CDR3: CASRGLAESTDTQYF. The CDR3 DNA follows: TGTGCCAGCCGAGGACTAGCGGAAAGCACAGATACGCAGTATTTT.

The rearrangement uses TRBV7-8 and TRBJ1-2, with TRBD1 matching over 10 bases. The CDR3 is 15 residues long. The ends lost 1 base at V and 10 bases at J; junction bases unmatched: 9. The V gene's germline CDR1 is SGHVS and CDR2 FQNEAQ. The CDR3 region is CASSLVGGQGEDYTF. For the CDR3, the DNA is TGTGCCAGCAGCTTAGTTGGCGGACAGGGGGAGGACTACACCTTC.